A single T cell receptor beta chain is shown here with its context. Its target is not known. These data belong to a study of cytomegalovirus exposure and HLA in healthy donors. Study-level background: A prior analysis found 95 million to 140 million unique TCR beta sequences from roughly 180 million T cells.

The CDR3 has 15 amino acids. The V end lost 7 bases, the J end lost 1 base, and 18 bases lay between the germline ends. Germline lookup yields CDR1 SQVTM and CDR2 ANQGSEA. Both 60 Vbeta primers and 13 Jbeta primers went into the PCR. Data came from immunoSEQ multiplex PCR; TCRdb stores just in-frame clones and leaves some out. The table includes around 120,000 clones, about 80% detected once. General study points: According to an earlier analysis, most TCR beta V segments yielded productive rearrangements about 87% or about 30% of the time. Presence/absence analyses supposed approximately even sequencing depth among donors. Follow-up analysis later connected one missense variant in DCLRE1C with trimming of TCR beta V- and J-genes.

This TCR was sampled from a woman between 35 and 50 years old in good health and CMV-seropositive. The material sequenced was PBMCs. The chain uses TRBV29-1 and TRBJ2-3, with D tentatively TRBD1 (6 bases). CDR3 coding DNA: TGCAGCGCGGGACAATTGACAGGAGGCACAGATACGCAGTATTTT. Translation: CSAGQLTGGTDTQYF.